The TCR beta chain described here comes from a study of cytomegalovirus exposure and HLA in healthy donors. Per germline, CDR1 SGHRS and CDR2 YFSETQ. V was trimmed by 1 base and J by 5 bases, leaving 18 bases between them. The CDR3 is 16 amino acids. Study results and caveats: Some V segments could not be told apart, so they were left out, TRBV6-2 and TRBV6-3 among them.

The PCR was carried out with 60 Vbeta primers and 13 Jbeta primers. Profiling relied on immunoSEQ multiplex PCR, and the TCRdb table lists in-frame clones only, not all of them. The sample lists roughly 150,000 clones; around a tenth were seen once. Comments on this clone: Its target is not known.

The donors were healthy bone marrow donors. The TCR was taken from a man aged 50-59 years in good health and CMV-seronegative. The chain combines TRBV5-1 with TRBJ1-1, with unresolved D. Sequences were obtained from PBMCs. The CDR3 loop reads CASSLLPPPEWTEAFF. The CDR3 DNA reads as TGCGCCAGCAGCTTGCTTCCGCCCCCTGAGTGGACTGAAGCTTTCTTT.